The text below deals with one TCR beta chain. Its antigen is not known. TCRdb reanalyzed the 5' RACE reads and collapses them to one entry per CDR3 protein, without DNA. The table lists 440,000 or so distinct CDR3 sequences. The sample is drawn from a study of monozygotic twins with inflammatory bowel disease. Germline CDR1 and CDR2: GTSNPN and SVGIG (reference sequence). The CDR3 has 13 amino acids. Study findings and constraints: No repertoire similarity difference was seen between concordant and discordant twins; power was possibly limited. Researchers were unable to tell different T cell subtypes apart. IBD patients displayed reduced TCRbeta diversity (inverse Simpson) when set against healthy co-twins. Patient-specific immunosuppressive treatments may have made repertoires more variable.

Material for sequencing was blood. The source is a human donor with ulcerative colitis or Crohn's disease, or a healthy co-twin of an affected twin (not recorded which). The V call is TRBV30, the J call TRBJ1-1; no DNA is available, so the TRBD1 call from TCRdb remains unchecked. CDR3 sequence: CAWSRGSNTEAFF.